Following are 18 T cell receptor beta chains from one sample sequenced in a study of blood T cell repertoires in COVID-19. Profiling relied on immunoSEQ multiplex PCR, and the TCRdb table lists in-frame clones only, not all of them. The data contain roughly 150,000 clones, 60% to 85% of them singletons. Sample: peripheral blood. The receptors originated from an older woman with COVID-19, enrolled during active disease.

The sample holds a few counts of this clone. V is TRBV5-1 and J is TRBJ2-1; the match to TRBD2 covers 10 bases. After removal of 3 bases from V and 5 bases from J, the junction contained 5 bases not matched to a gene. Germline lookup yields CDR1 SGHRS and CDR2 YFSETQ. There are 15 residues in the CDR3. The CDR3 region is CASSSGLAVNNEQFF. For the CDR3, the DNA is TGCGCCAGCAGCTCAGGACTAGCGGTTAACAATGAGCAGTTCTTC.

The chain combines TRBV9 with TRBJ2-1, with 7 bases fitting TRBD2. This CDR3 has 16 amino acids. The ends lost 0 bases at V and 0 bases at J; junction bases unmatched: 3. Germline assignment: CDR1 SGDLS and CDR2 YYNGEE. The CDR3 region has the DNA TGTGCCAGCAGCGTAGGGCGGGGGAGCTCCTACAATGAGCAGTTCTTC. This translates into CASSVGRGSSYNEQFF.

The rearrangement joins TRBV7-3 to TRBJ2-1; TRBD2 aligns across 8 bases. Germline CDR1 is SGHTA and CDR2 is FQGTGA. V lost 5 bases to trimming and J lost 1 base; unmatched junction nucleotides: 10. CDR3 length: 17 amino acids. This chain's CDR3 is CASSLLPGLGSYNEQFF. CDR3 DNA: TGTGCCAGCAGCCTGTTACCGGGACTAGGGTCCTACAATGAGCAGTTCTTC.

This chain connects TRBV5-5 to TRBJ2-7, with a weak D call TRBD2 (5 bases). Trimming took 1 base from V and 1 from J, leaving 21 bases between them. The CDR3 has 18 amino acids. CDR1 and CDR2 (germline): SGHKS, YYEKEE (reference sequence). For the CDR3, the DNA is TGTGCCAGCAGCTTGAGTACGCGAAGCGGCAGCTTTTCCTACGAGCAGTACGTC. Protein product: CASSLSTRSGSFSYEQYV.

This chain joins TRBV28 and TRBJ2-7; TRBD1 matches at 10 bases. The CDR3 sequence is 14 residues long. Germline values: CDR1 MDHEN, CDR2 SYDVKM. J lost 5 bases, V lost 5 bases, and 6 bases had no gene match. The CDR3 bases are TGTGCCAGCAGTACTCGGGACAGGGGCGACGAGCAGTACGTC. Its protein is CASSTRDRGDEQYV.

This sequence joins TRBV7-2 and TRBJ2-1, with 7 nucleotides matching TRBD2. J gave up 4 bases and V 2 bases, and 5 bases lay outside the gene matches. The CDR3 extends over 15 amino acids. CDR1 and CDR2 from the germline V gene are SGHTA and FQGNSA. Here the CDR3 reads CASSLSGNGYNEQFF. The DNA for the CDR3 is TGTGCCAGCAGCTTAAGCGGGAATGGGTACAATGAGCAGTTCTTC.

The genes are TRBV5-4 and TRBJ1-1, with D possibly being TRBD1 (6 bases). Germline CDR1 SGHNT, CDR2 YYREEE (reference sequence). Trimming left V 3 bases short and J 1 base short, with 7 bases between. The CDR3 consists of 13 residues. Here the CDR3 DNA reads TGTGCCAGCAGCTCAGGGGCGAACACTGAAGCTTTCTTT. Amino acid sequence: CASSSGANTEAFF.

The chain employs TRBV19 and TRBJ2-1; 9 bases align to TRBD2. The J segment lost 2 bases and the V segment lost 5 bases, leaving 10 bases of the junction unmatched. Germline CDR1 LNHDA, CDR2 SQIVND (reference sequence). The CDR3 loop spans 17 amino acids. The CDR3 reads CASSGGSGSFPYNEQFF. In DNA form, the CDR3 reads TGTGCCAGTAGTGGGGGTAGCGGGAGTTTCCCCTACAATGAGCAGTTCTTC.

This clone was found once. The chain uses TRBV7-9 and TRBJ1-5; 7 bases are a match to TRBD1. Germline V gene sequence: CDR1 SEHNR, CDR2 FQNEAQ (reference sequence). After removal of 4 bases from V and 1 base from J, the junction contained 1 base not matched to a gene. This CDR3 is built from 14 residues. Here the CDR3 reads CASSWDSSNQPQHF. In DNA, the CDR3 is TGTGCCAGCAGCTGGGACAGCAGCAATCAGCCCCAGCATTTT.

In regard to this clone: The sample holds other DNA sequences that translate to the same CDR3. V usage is TRBV9 and J usage is TRBJ1-1; 7 positions agree with TRBD1. The CDR3 consists of 14 residues. The J segment lost 3 bases and the V segment lost 4 bases, leaving 6 bases of the junction unmatched. CDR1 and CDR2 (germline): SGDLS, YYNGEE. The CDR3 DNA is TGTGCCAGCAGCTTCTACGACAGGGACACTGAAGCTTTCTTT. Protein sequence: CASSFYDRDTEAFF.

V and J are TRBV6-5 and TRBJ2-4, with D maybe TRBD2 (6 bases). The length of the CDR3 is 13 residues. The V end was cut by 1 base, the J end by 8 bases, with 9 bases between. The germline CDR1 and CDR2 sequences are MNHEY and SVGAGI. The CDR3: CASSYWRDDIQYF. The CDR3 coding sequence is TGTGCCAGCAGTTACTGGCGGGATGACATTCAGTACTTC.

In DNA form, the CDR3 reads TGTGCCAGCAGCGTCGGACGGGGCACTGAAGCTTTCTTT. Protein: CASSVGRGTEAFF. This chain links TRBV9 with TRBJ1-1; D is unresolved. The germline CDR1 and CDR2 sequences are SGDLS and YYNGEE. V lost 2 bases and J 4 bases, leaving 9 bases between the germline ends. There are 13 residues in the CDR3.

Concerning this clone: Sequence at one end of the junction differs from germline and may be a read error. The chain is built from TRBV2 and TRBJ2-5, with a weak D call TRBD2 (5 bases). The CDR3 spans 15 residues. CDR1 SNHLY and CDR2 FYNNEI come from the germline V gene. The CDR3 region is CTSKAELVGQETQYF. The CDR3, as DNA: TGTACCAGCAAAGCGGAGCTGGTAGGCCAAGAGACCCAGTACTTC.

The chain combines TRBV5-4 with TRBJ2-2; D may be TRBD1 (6 bases). Germline V gives CDR1 SGHNT, CDR2 YYREEE (reference sequence). V lost 3 bases, J lost 4 bases, and 13 bases lay in between. This CDR3 has 15 amino acids. The CDR3 DNA is TGTGCCAGCAGCTCGATAGGGACACCCACCGGGGAGCTGTTTTTT. This sequence encodes CASSSIGTPTGELFF.

This clone appeared once. The chain employs TRBV2 and TRBJ1-3, with D perhaps TRBD1 (6 bases). There are 13 residues in the CDR3. CDR1 and CDR2 from the germline V gene are SNHLY and FYNNEI. The ends were cut back, 5 bases at V and 4 bases at J, with 9 bases in the middle. CDR3 protein: CASSQGWGNTIYF. The CDR3, as DNA: TGTGCCAGCAGTCAGGGGTGGGGAAACACCATATATTTT.

The chain has TRBV6-5 and TRBJ1-1, with TRBD1 identical over 9 bases. The trim removed 6 bases at V and 4 bases at J, leaving 6 bases unmatched. Germline values: CDR1 MNHEY, CDR2 SVGAGI. The CDR3 is made up of 14 amino acids. The CDR3 bases are TGTGCCAGCAGCATACAGGGGGCGTCCACTGAAGCTTTCTTT. This gives the protein CASSIQGASTEAFF.

The chain is built from TRBV28 and TRBJ1-1, with 7 bases aligning to TRBD1. CDR1 and CDR2 (germline): MDHEN, SYDVKM. The CDR3 spans 14 residues. J lost 4 bases, V lost 6 bases, and 8 bases had no gene match. DNA for the CDR3: TGTGCCAGCAGGTCTGACAGGGCTCCCACTGAAGCTTTCTTT. This translates into CASRSDRAPTEAFF. Looking up the rest from reference TRBV28 and TRBJ1-1 gives the full variable domain: DVKVTQSSRYLVKRTGEKVFLECVQDMDHENMFWYRQDPGLGLRLIYFSYDVKMKEKGDIPEGYSVSREKKERFSLILESASTNQTSMYLCASRSDRAPTEAFFGQGTRLTVV.

CDR3: CASRDRVADEQFF. In DNA form, the CDR3 reads TGCGCCAGTCGGGACAGGGTGGCGGATGAGCAGTTCTTC. The J gene is TRBJ2-1, the V gene TRBV5-1, with TRBD1 matching over 9 bases. The CDR3 runs 13 residues. V dropped 8 bases and J dropped 8; count of bases not matched to a gene: 8. The V gene's germline CDR1 is SGHRS and CDR2 YFSETQ. Filled out from reference TRBV5-1 and TRBJ2-1, the complete variable domain reads KAGVTQTPRYLIKTRGQQVTLSCSPISGHRSVSWYQQTPGQGLQFLFEYFSETQRNKGNFPGRFSGRQFSNSRSEMNVSTLELGDSALYLCASRDRVADEQFFGPGTRLTVL.